The TCR beta chain under discussion was sequenced for a study of blood T cell repertoires in COVID-19 (dated by TCRdb to about 2020). As for the study more broadly: Samples from collaborators originated in the United States, Italy and Spain and spanned both the acute and convalescent phases of COVID-19. The material from the prospective study consisted of cDNA or gDNA derived from T cells, B-cell-depleted T cells, or PBMCs. The dataset comprised deeply sampled blood TCRbeta repertoires from subjects exposed to, actively infected with, or recovered from COVID-19. The repertoires were released in a freely available public database intended as a resource for research on the immune response to SARS-CoV-2. Samples were obtained from the ongoing ImmuneRACE study (first 160 participants) and from approximately 1,200 subjects provided by 6 global collaborators. A de-identified subject ID, COVID-19 status, age in years and sex were almost always included in the sample metadata. Where HLA class I and class II types were available, the types were taken from metadata supplied by the sample provider, not from assay-based typing.

As encoded in the germline V gene, CDR1 is SGHAT while CDR2 is FQNNGV. From the cysteine up to the phenylalanine, the CDR3 has a length of 16 residues. Only the CDR3 portion is preserved as DNA: 48 bases, with reading frame beginning at the first base. V gives up 2 bases and J gives up 0 bases, and the segment between their germline ends measures 13 bases. TCRbeta CDR3 regions were amplified from genomic DNA using the immunoSEQ Assay, a bias-controlled multiplex PCR. The study's own analysis went as follows. The number of nucleated cells in each sample was estimated from the amplification of reference gene primers within the assay. To quantify the absolute abundance of each unique TCRbeta CDR3 rearrangement, sequence reads were collapsed and filtered. Productive Simpson clonality was computed per sample as the square root of Simpson's diversity index over productive rearrangements. TCRdb limited this immuneACCESS table to in-frame rearrangements with V and J called. A share of clones is missing; checked studies link under half to unresolved V genes, and the rest is unexplained. The D gene and trimming were derived from the DNA, and the V and J assignments and clone size from that table. The sample data list 200,000 to 250,000 clones, and 84% of these were observed just once. The leading ten clones occupy less than 2.5% of the sample.

Whole blood was collected in K2EDTA tubes by collaborating institutions according to the institutions' own protocols. For TCRbeta analysis, collaborator samples were shipped as frozen whole blood, as isolated PBMCs, or as DNA extracted from either sample type. Concerning this clone: The antigen this receptor binds is unknown. Base qualities are not at hand, and no much larger clone is one base apart.

Results the study describes overall, beyond this receptor: The quantity of clinical and demographic metadata differed by source and by participant and was supplied without curation.

Sequencing was performed on peripheral blood. This clonotype originated in a woman between 55 and 75 years old with acute or convalescent COVID-19. The sequence joins TRBV11-2 to TRBJ1-1; the D gene is possibly TRBD1, with 6 bases matching. CDR3 reads: CASSLNRESLNTEAFF. The sequenced DNA: TGTGCCAGCAGCTTAAACAGGGAATCCTTGAACACTGAAGCTTTCTTT.